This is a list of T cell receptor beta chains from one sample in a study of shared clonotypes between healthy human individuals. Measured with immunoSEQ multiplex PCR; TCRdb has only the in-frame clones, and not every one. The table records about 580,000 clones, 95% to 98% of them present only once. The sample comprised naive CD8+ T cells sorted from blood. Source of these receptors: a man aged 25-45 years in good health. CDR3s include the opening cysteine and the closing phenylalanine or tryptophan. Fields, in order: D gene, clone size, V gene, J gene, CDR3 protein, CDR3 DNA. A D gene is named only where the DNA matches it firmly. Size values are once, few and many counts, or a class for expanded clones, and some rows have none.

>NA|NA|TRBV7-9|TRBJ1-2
CASSSGTLANYGYTF
TGTGCCAGCAGCTCAGGGACCTTAGCTAACTATGGCTACACCTTC
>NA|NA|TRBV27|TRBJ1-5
CASSSSPYRDQPQHF
TGTGCCAGCAGTTCATCGCCGTACAGGGATCAGCCCCAGCATTTT
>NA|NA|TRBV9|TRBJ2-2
CASSVSPRELFF
TGTGCCAGCAGCGTTAGTCCGAGGGAGCTGTTTTTT
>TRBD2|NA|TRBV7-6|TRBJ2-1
CASSDILAGARMEQFF
TGTGCCAGCAGCGACATACTAGCGGGAGCGCGCATGGAGCAGTTCTTC
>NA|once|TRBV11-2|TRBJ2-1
CASSNRDSGYNEQFF
TGTGCCAGCAGCAACCGGGACTCTGGGTACAATGAGCAGTTCTTC
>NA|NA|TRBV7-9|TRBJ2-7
CASSQTASSYEQYF
TGTGCCAGCAGCCAAACAGCCAGCTCCTACGAGCAGTACTTC
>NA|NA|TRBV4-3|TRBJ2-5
CASSQSLWAQETQYF
TGCGCCAGCAGCCAAAGTCTTTGGGCGCAAGAGACCCAGTACTTC
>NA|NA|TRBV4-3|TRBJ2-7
CASSPGTVSYEQYF
TGCGCCAGCAGCCCCGGGACTGTAAGCTACGAGCAGTACTTC
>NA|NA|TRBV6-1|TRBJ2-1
CASTGSETYNEQFF
TGTGCCAGCACTGGTTCAGAAACGTACAATGAGCAGTTCTTC
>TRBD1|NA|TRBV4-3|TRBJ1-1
CASSPTEGAENTEAFF
TGCGCCAGCAGCCCCACGGAGGGGGCAGAGAACACTGAAGCTTTCTTT
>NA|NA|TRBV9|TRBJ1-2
CASSGDGYTF
TGTGCCAGCAGCGGGGATGGCTACACCTTC
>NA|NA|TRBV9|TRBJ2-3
CASSPGTADTQYF
TGTGCCAGCAGCCCCGGGACTGCAGATACGCAGTATTTT
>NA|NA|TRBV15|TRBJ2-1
CATSSGGNEQFF
TGTGCCACCAGCAGCGGGGGAAATGAGCAGTTCTTC
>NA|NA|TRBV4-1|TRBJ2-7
CASSQGPILGYEQYF
TGCGCCAGCAGCCAAGGACCTATTTTAGGCTACGAGCAGTACTTC
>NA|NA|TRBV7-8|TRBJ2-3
CASSERGSSTDTQYF
TGTGCCAGCAGCGAGAGGGGATCAAGCACAGATACGCAGTATTTT
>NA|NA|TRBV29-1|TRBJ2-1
CSVCSDTNEQFF
TGCAGCGTTTGTTCCGACACCAATGAGCAGTTCTTC
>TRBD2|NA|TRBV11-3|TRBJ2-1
CASSLEPTSGDNEQFF
TGTGCCAGCAGCTTAGAGCCCACTAGCGGAGACAATGAGCAGTTCTTC
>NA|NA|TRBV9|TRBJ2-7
CASSVGGVSSYEQYF
TGTGCCAGCAGCGTAGGCGGGGTCTCCTCCTACGAGCAGTACTTC
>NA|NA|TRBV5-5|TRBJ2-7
CASSGFNPYEQYF
TGTGCCAGCAGCGGGTTTAACCCCTACGAGCAGTACTTC
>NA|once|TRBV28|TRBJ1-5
CASRPTVSNQPQHF
TGTGCCAGCAGACCGACAGTTAGCAATCAGCCCCAGCATTTT
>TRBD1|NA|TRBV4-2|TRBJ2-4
CASSQVTGTGSAKNIQYF
TGTGCCAGCAGCCAAGTAACCGGGACAGGGTCAGCCAAAAACATTCAGTACTTC
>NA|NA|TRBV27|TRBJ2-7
CASSLGRAYEQYF
TGTGCCAGCAGTTTGGGGAGAGCCTACGAGCAGTACTTC
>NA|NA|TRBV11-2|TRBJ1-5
CASSTHIDQPQHF
TGTGCCAGCAGCACACACATTGATCAGCCCCAGCATTTT
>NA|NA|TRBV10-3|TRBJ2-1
CAISESFWDSYNEQFF
TGTGCCATCAGTGAGTCGTTCTGGGACTCCTACAATGAGCAGTTCTTC
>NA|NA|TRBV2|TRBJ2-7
CASSEIFGSSYEQYF
TGTGCCAGCAGTGAAATATTTGGGAGCTCCTACGAGCAGTACTTC
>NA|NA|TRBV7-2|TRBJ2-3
CASSPVGGGGLNTQYF
TGTGCCAGCAGCCCAGTAGGGGGAGGGGGCCTAAATACGCAGTATTTT
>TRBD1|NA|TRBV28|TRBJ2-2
CASSPRTGLAGELFF
TGTGCCAGCAGTCCTCGGACAGGGCTGGCCGGGGAGCTGTTTTTT
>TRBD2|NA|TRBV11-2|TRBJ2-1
CASSPAGASSYNEQFF
TGTGCCAGCAGCCCGGCGGGAGCCTCCTCCTACAATGAGCAGTTCTTC
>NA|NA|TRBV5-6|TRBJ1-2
CASSPEGSNYGYTF
TGTGCCAGCAGCCCCGAGGGGTCTAACTATGGCTACACCTTC
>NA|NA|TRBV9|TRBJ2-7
CASSGGPRYEQYF
TGTGCCAGCAGCGGCGGGCCCCGCTACGAGCAGTACTTC
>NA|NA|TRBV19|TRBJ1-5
CASSVQGGQPQHF
TGTGCCAGTAGTGTCCAGGGAGGTCAGCCCCAGCATTTT
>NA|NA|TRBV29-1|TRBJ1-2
CSVEGRRGYTF
TGCAGCGTTGAGGGTCGTCGAGGCTACACCTTC
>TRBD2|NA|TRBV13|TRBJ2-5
CASSFLAGGPKETQYF
TGTGCCAGCAGCTTCCTAGCGGGAGGGCCTAAGGAGACCCAGTACTTC
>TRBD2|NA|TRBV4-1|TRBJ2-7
CASSQGGLAATYEQYF
TGCGCCAGCAGCCAGGGAGGACTAGCGGCTACCTACGAGCAGTACTTC
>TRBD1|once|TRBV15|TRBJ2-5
CATSLRDRGQETQYF
TGTGCCACCAGCCTCCGGGACAGGGGCCAAGAGACCCAGTACTTC
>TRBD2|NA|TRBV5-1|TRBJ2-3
CASSLGTTSPDTQYF
TGCGCCAGCAGCTTAGGGACGACTAGCCCAGATACGCAGTATTTT
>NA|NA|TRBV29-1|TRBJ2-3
CSAYGLSPTDTQYF
TGCAGTGCATATGGACTATCACCCACAGATACGCAGTATTTT
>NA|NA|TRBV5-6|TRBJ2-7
CASSPPAALEQYF
TGTGCCAGCAGCCCGCCCGCAGCTCTGGAGCAGTACTTC
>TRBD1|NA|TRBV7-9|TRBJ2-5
CASSDYINRGQGETQYF
TGTGCCAGCAGCGACTATATAAACAGGGGGCAGGGGGAGACCCAGTACTTC
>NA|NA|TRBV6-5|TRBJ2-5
CASSYSLGQETQYF
TGTGCCAGCAGTTACTCCCTAGGACAAGAGACCCAGTACTTC
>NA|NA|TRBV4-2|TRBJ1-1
CASSQNQVGDTEAFF
TGTGCCAGCAGCCAAAATCAGGTCGGGGACACTGAAGCTTTCTTT
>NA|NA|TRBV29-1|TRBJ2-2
CSAIDTGELFF
TGCAGCGCTATTGATACCGGGGAGCTGTTTTTT
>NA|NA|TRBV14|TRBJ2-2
CASSHLGEVGELFF
TGTGCCAGCAGCCACTTGGGGGAAGTCGGGGAGCTGTTTTTT
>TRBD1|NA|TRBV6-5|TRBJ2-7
CASGTGGYEQYF
TGTGCCTCAGGGACAGGGGGCTACGAGCAGTACTTC
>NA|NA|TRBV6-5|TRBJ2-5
CASSYSIVWGTQYF
TGTGCCAGCAGTTACTCGATTGTGTGGGGGACCCAGTACTTC
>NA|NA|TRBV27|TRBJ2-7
CASSLSRQSNEQYF
TGTGCCAGCAGTTTATCTCGGCAGAGCAACGAGCAGTACTTC
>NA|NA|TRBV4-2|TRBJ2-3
CASSQAQGGDTQYF
TGTGCCAGCAGCCAAGCCCAGGGTGGAGATACGCAGTATTTT
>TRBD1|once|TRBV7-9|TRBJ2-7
CGTGEGSEQYF
TGTGGGACAGGGGAGGGTAGCGAGCAGTACTTC